The 4 T cell receptor beta chains below come from one sample, sequenced in a study of brain T cells in children with intractable seizures. Time point meaning: blood from clinic visit 5 months post-surgery; TSC patient then seizure free. Sequenced by immunoSEQ multiplex PCR; TCRdb stores in-frame clones only, minus some. Seen here are about 340,000 clones, about 93% observed once, and the top ten hold roughly 5.8%. The input for sequencing was peripheral blood, taken roughly 5 months after surgery. These receptors originate from a boy younger than two with tuberous sclerosis and intractable seizures.

This chain links TRBV29-1 with TRBJ2-7, with TRBD2 identical over 7 bases. CDR1 is SQVTM and CDR2 is ANQGSEA in the germline V gene. After removal of 4 bases from V and 1 base from J, the junction contained 1 base not matched to a gene. The length of the CDR3 is 12 residues. DNA of the CDR3: TGCAGCGTTGGGGGGGGTTCCTACGAGCAGTACTTC. It specifies CSVGGGSYEQYF.

J is TRBJ1-5 and V is TRBV30; the D is unclear. Looked up from germline, CDR1 is GTSNPN and CDR2 is SVGIG (reference sequence). Trimming removed 0 bases at V and 6 bases at J, with 12 bases between. This CDR3 comprises 14 residues. The DNA for the CDR3 is TGTGCCTGGAGTGTATGGGGAGGAGGTCAGCCCCAGCATTTT. This codes for CAWSVWGGGQPQHF.

The CDR3: CASRDGTDYGYTF. CDR3 coding DNA: TGTGCCAGTAGGGATGGGACAGACTATGGCTACACCTTC. The chain carries TRBV19 and TRBJ1-2; 7 bases agree with TRBD1. The V segment lost 6 bases and the J segment 3 bases; nucleotides outside the gene matches: 4. CDR3 length: 13 amino acids. Germline assignment: CDR1 LNHDA and CDR2 SQIVND (reference sequence).

The chain links TRBV28 to TRBJ1-2; 8 positions agree with TRBD1. The CDR3 consists of 17 residues. V trimming: 5 bases; J trimming: 0 bases; junction bases outside the gene matches: 11. Per germline, CDR1 MDHEN and CDR2 SYDVKM. The CDR3 region is CASSLGQGLSANYGYTF. The CDR3 bases are TGTGCCAGCAGTCTTGGACAGGGACTCTCCGCTAACTATGGCTACACCTTC.